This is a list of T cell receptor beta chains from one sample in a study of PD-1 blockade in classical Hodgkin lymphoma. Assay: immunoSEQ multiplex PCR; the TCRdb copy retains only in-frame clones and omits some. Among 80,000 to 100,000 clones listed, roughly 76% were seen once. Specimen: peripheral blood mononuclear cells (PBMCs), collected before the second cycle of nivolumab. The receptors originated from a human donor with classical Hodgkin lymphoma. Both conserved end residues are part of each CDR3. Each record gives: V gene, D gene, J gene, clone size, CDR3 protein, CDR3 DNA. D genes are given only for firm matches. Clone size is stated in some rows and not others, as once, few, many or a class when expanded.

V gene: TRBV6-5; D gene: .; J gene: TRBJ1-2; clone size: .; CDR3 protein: CASSYSARGYGYTF; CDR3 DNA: TGTGCCAGCAGTTACTCAGCCAGGGGCTATGGCTACACCTTC
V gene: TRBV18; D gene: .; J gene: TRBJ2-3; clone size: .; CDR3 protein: CASSPLVTDTQYF; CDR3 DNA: TGTGCCAGCTCACCACTAGTCACAGATACGCAGTATTTT
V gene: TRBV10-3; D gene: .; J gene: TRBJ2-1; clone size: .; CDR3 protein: CAIRGPGSLQQFF; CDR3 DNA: TGTGCCATCAGAGGACCAGGGTCTTTACAGCAGTTCTTC
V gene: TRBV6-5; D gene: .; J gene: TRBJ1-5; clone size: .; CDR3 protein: CASSYGGGQPQHF; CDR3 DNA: TGTGCCAGCAGTTATGGGGGGGGGCAGCCCCAGCATTTT
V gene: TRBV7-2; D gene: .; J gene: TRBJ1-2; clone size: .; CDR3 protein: CASSLSRSYGYTF; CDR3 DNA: TGTGCCAGCAGCTTATCTAGGAGTTATGGCTACACCTTC
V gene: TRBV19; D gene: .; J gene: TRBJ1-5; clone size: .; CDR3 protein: CASSINSGVGNQPQHF; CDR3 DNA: TGTGCCAGTAGTATAAATTCCGGGGTAGGTAATCAGCCCCAGCATTTT
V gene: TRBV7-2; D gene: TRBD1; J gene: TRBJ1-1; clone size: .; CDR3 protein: CASSSLPGQEAFF; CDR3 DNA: TGTGCCAGCAGCTCCTTGCCGGGACAGGAAGCTTTCTTT
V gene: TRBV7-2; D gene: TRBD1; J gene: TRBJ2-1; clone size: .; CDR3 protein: CASSLVPTGVDEQFF; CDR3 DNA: TGTGCCAGCAGCTTAGTTCCGACAGGGGTAGATGAGCAGTTCTTC
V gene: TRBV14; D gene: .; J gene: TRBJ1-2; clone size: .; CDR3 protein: CASSRDTLYGYTF; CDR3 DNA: TGTGCCAGCAGTCGAGACACCTTATATGGCTACACCTTC
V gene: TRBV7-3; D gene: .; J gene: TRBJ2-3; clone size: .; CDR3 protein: CASSLGAPSTDTQYF; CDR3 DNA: TGTGCCAGCAGCTTAGGCGCTCCTAGCACAGATACGCAGTATTTT
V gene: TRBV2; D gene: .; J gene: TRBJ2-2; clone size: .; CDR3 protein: CATALLALGAGELFF; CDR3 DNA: TGTGCCACAGCGTTGCTAGCTCTTGGGGCCGGGGAGCTGTTTTTT
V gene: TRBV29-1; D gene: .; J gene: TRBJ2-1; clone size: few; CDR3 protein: CSVEDLGGTEQFF; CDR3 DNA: TGCAGCGTTGAAGATCTGGGGGGCACTGAGCAGTTCTTC
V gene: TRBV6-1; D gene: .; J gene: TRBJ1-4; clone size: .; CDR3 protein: CASSLTTVGKLFF; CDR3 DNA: TGTGCCAGCAGCCTGACGACAGTAGGAAAACTGTTTTTT
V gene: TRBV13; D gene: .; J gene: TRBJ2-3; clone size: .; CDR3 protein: CASSLMSDTQYF; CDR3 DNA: TGTGCCAGCAGCTTAATGTCTGATACGCAGTATTTT
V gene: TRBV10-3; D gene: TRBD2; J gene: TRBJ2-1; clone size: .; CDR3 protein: CAINALAGGEQFF; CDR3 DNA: TGTGCCATCAATGCACTAGCGGGAGGGGAGCAGTTCTTC
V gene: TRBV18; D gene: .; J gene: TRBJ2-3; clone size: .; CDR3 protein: CASSPDSFAQYF; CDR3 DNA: TGTGCCAGCTCACCCGACAGTTTCGCGCAGTATTTT
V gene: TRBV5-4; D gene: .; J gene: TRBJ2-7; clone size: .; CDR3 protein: CASSLGRNSYEQYF; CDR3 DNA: TGTGCCAGCAGCTTAGGGAGGAATTCCTACGAGCAGTACTTC
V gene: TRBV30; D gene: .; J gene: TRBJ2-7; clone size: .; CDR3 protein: CACPYEQYF; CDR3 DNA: TGTGCCTGCCCCTACGAGCAGTACTTC
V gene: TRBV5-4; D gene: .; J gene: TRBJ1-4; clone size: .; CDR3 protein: CASSFGGREEKLFF; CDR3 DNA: TGTGCCAGCAGCTTTGGGGGGCGCGAGGAAAAACTGTTTTTT
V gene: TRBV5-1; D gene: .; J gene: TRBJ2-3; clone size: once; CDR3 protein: CASSLETSTDTQYF; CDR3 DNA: TGCGCCAGCAGCTTGGAGACTTCCACAGATACGCAGTATTTT
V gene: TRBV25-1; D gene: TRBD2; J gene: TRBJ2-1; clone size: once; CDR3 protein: CASRTSGIVNEQFF; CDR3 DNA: TGTGCCAGCAGGACTAGCGGGATAGTCAATGAGCAGTTCTTC
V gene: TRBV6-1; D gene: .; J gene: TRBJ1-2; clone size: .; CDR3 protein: CASSLVQNYGYTF; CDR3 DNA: TGTGCCAGCAGTCTGGTGCAAAACTATGGCTACACCTTC
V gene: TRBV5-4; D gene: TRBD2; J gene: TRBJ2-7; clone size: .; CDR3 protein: CASNGGTNPYEQYF; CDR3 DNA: TGTGCCAGCAATGGTGGGACTAACCCCTACGAGCAGTACTTC
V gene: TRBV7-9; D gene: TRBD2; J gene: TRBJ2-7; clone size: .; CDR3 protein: CASRMTSGGEQYF; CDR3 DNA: TGTGCCAGCAGAATGACTAGCGGTGGCGAGCAGTACTTC
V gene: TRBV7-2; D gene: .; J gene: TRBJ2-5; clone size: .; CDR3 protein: CASSSDGSLGTQYF; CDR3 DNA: TGTGCCAGCAGCTCAGACGGGAGTCTCGGGACCCAGTACTTC
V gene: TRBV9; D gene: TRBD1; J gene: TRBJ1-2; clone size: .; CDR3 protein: CASSVARGTDYGYTF; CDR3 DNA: TGTGCCAGCAGCGTAGCTCGAGGGACAGACTATGGCTACACCTTC
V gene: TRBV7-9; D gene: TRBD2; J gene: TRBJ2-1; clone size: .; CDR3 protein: CASRFGTSGTRDEQFF; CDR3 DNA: TGTGCCAGCAGGTTCGGGACTAGCGGCACGAGGGATGAGCAGTTCTTC
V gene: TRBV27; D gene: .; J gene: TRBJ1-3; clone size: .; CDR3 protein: CASSLVGSNTIYF; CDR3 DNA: TGTGCCAGCAGTTTAGTGGGTAGCAACACCATATATTTT
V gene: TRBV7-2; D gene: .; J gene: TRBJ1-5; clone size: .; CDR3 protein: CASSSETGPNQPQHF; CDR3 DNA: TGTGCCAGCAGCTCCGAGACAGGCCCCAATCAGCCTCAGCATTTT
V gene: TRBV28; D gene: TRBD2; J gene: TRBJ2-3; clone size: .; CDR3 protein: CASSRTSGGSDTQYF; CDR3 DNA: TGTGCCAGCTCCCGGACTAGCGGGGGATCAGATACGCAGTATTTT
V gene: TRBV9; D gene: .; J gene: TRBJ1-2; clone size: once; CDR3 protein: CASSEIPGQADGYTF; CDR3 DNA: TGTGCCAGCAGCGAAATACCGGGACAAGCTGATGGCTACACCTTC
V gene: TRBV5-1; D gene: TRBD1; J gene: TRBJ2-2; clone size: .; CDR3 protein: CASSYTGAPNTGELFF; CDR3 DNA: TGCGCCAGCAGTTATACAGGGGCCCCGAACACCGGGGAGCTGTTTTTT
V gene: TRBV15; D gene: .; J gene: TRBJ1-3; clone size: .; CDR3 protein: CATSRGGPGNTIYF; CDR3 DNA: TGTGCCACCAGCAGAGGGGGGCCTGGAAACACCATATATTTT
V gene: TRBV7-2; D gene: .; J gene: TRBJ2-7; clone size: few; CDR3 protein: CASIAPDDYEQYF; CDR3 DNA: TGTGCCAGCATCGCCCCGGACGACTACGAGCAGTACTTC
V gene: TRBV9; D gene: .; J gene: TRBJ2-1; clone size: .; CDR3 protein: CASSEGAYNEQFF; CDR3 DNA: TGTGCCAGCAGCGAAGGCGCCTACAATGAGCAGTTCTTC
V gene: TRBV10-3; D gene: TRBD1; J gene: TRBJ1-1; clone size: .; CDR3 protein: CAIREGGQGEAFF; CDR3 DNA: TGTGCCATCAGGGAAGGGGGACAGGGTGAAGCTTTCTTT
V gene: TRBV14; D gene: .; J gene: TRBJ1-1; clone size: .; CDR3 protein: CASSRGLNTEAFF; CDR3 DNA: TGTGCCAGCAGCCGCGGCCTGAACACTGAAGCTTTCTTT
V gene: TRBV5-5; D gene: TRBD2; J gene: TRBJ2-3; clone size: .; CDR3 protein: CASSLEGLAGLYTQYF; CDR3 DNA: TGTGCCAGCAGCTTGGAGGGACTAGCGGGTCTTTATACGCAGTATTTT
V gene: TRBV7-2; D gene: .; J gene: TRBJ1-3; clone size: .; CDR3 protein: CASSPLTGTGNTIYF; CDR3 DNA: TGTGCCAGCAGCCCCCTCACAGGGACTGGAAACACCATATATTTT
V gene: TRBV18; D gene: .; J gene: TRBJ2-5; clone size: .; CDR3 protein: CASSPQIPGRYPETQYF; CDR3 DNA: TGTGCCAGCTCACCTCAAATTCCTGGCAGATATCCGGAGACCCAGTACTTC
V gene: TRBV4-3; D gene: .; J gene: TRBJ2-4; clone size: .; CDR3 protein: CASSQGSLAKNIQYF; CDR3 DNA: TGCGCCAGCAGCCAAGGGTCACTAGCCAAAAACATTCAGTACTTC
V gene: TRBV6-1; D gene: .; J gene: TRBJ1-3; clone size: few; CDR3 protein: CASSEWGAGNTIYF; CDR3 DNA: TGTGCCAGCAGTGAATGGGGTGCCGGAAACACCATATATTTT
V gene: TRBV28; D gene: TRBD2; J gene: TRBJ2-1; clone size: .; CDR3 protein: CASSPSLSLGRAPNEQFF; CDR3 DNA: TGTGCCAGCAGTCCTTCTCTTTCCTTGGGGAGGGCCCCTAATGAGCAGTTCTTC
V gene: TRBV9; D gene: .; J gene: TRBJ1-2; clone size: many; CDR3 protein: CASSVGGGSYGYTF; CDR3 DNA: TGTGCCAGCAGCGTAGGAGGGGGAAGCTATGGCTACACCTTC
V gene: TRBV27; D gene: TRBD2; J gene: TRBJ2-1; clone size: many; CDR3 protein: CASSFSSGYNNEQFF; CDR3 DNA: TGTGCCAGCAGTTTCTCTAGCGGATACAACAATGAGCAGTTCTTC
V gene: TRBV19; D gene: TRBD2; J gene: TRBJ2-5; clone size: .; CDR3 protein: CASSIGTSGRTQETQYF; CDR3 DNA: TGTGCCAGTAGTATCGGGACTAGCGGGAGGACTCAAGAGACCCAGTACTTC
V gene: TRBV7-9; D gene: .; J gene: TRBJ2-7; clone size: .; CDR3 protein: CASSRAGRLVSYEQYF; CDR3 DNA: TGTGCCAGCAGCCGAGCCGGACGTCTCGTCTCCTACGAGCAGTACTTC
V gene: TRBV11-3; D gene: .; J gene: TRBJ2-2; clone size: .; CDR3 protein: CASSRDPTGELFF; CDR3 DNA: TGTGCCAGCAGCCGGGACCCCACCGGGGAGCTGTTTTTT
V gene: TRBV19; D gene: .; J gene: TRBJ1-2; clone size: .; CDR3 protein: CATSQEQSFYGYTF; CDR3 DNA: TGTGCCACATCCCAGGAACAATCCTTCTATGGCTACACCTTC
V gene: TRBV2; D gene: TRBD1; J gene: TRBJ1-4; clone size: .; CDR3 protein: CASRRQGGSTNEKLFF; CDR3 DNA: TGTGCCAGCAGACGACAGGGGGGCTCAACTAATGAAAAACTGTTTTTT
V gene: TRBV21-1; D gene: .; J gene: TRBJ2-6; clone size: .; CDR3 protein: CASTPGSLPLSGANVLTF; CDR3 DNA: TGTGCCAGCACGCCAGGGTCACTCCCCCTCTCTGGGGCCAACGTCCTGACTTTC
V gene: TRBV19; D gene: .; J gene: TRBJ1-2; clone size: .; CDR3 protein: CASSIDRENYGYTF; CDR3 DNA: TGTGCCAGTAGTATAGACAGGGAGAACTATGGCTACACCTTC
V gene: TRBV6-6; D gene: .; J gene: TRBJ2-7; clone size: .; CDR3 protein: CASSYSRSTEQYF; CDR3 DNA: TGTGCCAGCAGTTACTCGAGAAGCACCGAGCAGTACTTC
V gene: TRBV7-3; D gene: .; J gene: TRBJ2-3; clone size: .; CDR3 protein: CASSLRPPGDTQYF; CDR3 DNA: TGTGCCAGCAGCTTACGGCCTCCGGGAGATACGCAGTATTTT
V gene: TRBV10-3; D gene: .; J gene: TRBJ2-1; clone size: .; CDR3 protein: CAISERWDEQFF; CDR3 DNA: TGTGCCATCAGTGAGCGGTGGGATGAGCAGTTCTTC
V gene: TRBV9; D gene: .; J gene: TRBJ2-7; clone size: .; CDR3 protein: CASSPVADPRDEQYF; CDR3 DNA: TGTGCCAGCAGCCCGGTCGCGGATCCTCGGGACGAGCAGTACTTC
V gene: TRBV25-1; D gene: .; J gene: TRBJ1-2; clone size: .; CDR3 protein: CASNQGSGYTF; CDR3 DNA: TGTGCCAGTAACCAGGGGAGCGGCTACACCTTC
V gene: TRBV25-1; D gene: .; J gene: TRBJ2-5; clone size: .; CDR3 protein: CASSEYGGWETQYF; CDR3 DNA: TGTGCCAGCAGTGAATATGGGGGCTGGGAGACCCAGTACTTC